Each of the 2 T cell receptor beta chains below was sequenced from the same sample in a study of response to subunit inactivated influenza vaccine. MiXCR, run by TCRdb on the RT-PCR reads, gives a single entry per CDR3 protein. Among some 800,000 distinct CDR3 sequences listed, approximately 21% were seen once. The sample in question was PBMCs from blood, obtained approximately 5 days after vaccination. These receptor sequences come from a man aged 45-65 years who received an inactivated influenza vaccine.

This clonotype was seen only a few times. The chain recombines TRBV3-1 with TRBJ1-1; D might be TRBD1 (5 bases). The germline V gene encodes CDR1 LGHDT and CDR2 YNNKEL (reference sequence). With 7 bases removed from V and 5 bases from J, the gap between germline ends came to 11 bases. CDR3 length: 12 amino acids. The CDR3 loop is CASTAEGTEAFF. The CDR3 DNA is TGTGCCAGCACCGCTGAGGGGACTGAAGCTTTCTTT.

The chain employs TRBV10-3 and TRBJ1-2; D is ambiguous. Germline V lookup: CDR1 ENHRY, CDR2 SYGVKD. V gave up 4 bases and J gave up 7 bases, with 13 bases separating them. The CDR3 runs 13 residues. For the CDR3, the DNA is TGTGCCATCAGTGTTGTCGGAGGGAGTGGCTACACCTTC. Its protein product is CAISVVGGSGYTF.